The 31 T cell receptor beta chains given below trace back to one sample, sequenced in a study of T cell responses to AZD1222 COVID-19 vaccine. The repertoire was sequenced with immunoSEQ multiplex PCR; TCRdb's copy has only in-frame clones and lacks some. Of around 130,000 clones in the sample, roughly 84% were seen once. The sequencing used peripheral blood, collected on day 0 of AZD1222 vaccination. The receptors shown here come from an adult in good health.

This chain links TRBV18 with TRBJ2-1, with 7 bases identical to TRBD2. Germline CDR1 and CDR2: KGHSH and LQKENI. V lost 0 bases to trimming and J lost 2 bases; unmatched junction nucleotides: 4. The CDR3 totals 16 residues. CDR3 sequence (DNA): TGTGCCAGCTCACCACCGGCGCTAGCGGCCTACAATGAGCAGTTCTTC. Translation gives CASSPPALAAYNEQFF.

This chain uses TRBV7-9 with TRBJ1-5, with D perhaps matching TRBD1 (6 bases). CDR1 and CDR2 from the germline V gene are SEHNR and FQNEAQ (reference sequence). The CDR3 runs to 14 residues. V dropped 5 bases and J dropped 5 bases, with 13 bases sitting between them. The CDR3 DNA follows: TGTGCCAGCAGCACGGACAGTTTTTATCAGCCCCAGCATTTT. Residues: CASSTDSFYQPQHF.

This clone was seen a handful of times. The chain joins TRBV18 to TRBJ2-7; no firm D call. V gave up 6 bases and J gave up 2 bases, with 5 bases separating them. Germline V gene lookup returns CDR1 KGHSH and CDR2 LQKENI. This CDR3 is 11 amino acids long. DNA of the CDR3: TGTGCCAGCTCGGCCCCCTACGAGCAGTACTTC. This encodes CASSAPYEQYF.

This sequence joins TRBV11-2 and TRBJ2-7; D unclear. The CDR3 runs 16 residues. Between the trimmed V and J ends, which lost 5 bases and 5 bases, there was a span of 22 bases. Germline V CDR1 and CDR2: SGHAT, FQNNGV. Here the CDR3 reads CASSPARSAVWNEQYF. The CDR3 DNA follows: TGTGCCAGCAGCCCCGCGCGTTCTGCCGTTTGGAACGAGCAGTACTTC. The variable domain in full, with the rest retrieved from reference TRBV11-2 and TRBJ2-7, is EAGVAQSPRYKIIEKRQSVAFWCNPISGHATLYWYQQILGQGPKLLIQFQNNGVVDDSQLPKDRFSAERLKGVDSTLKIQPAKLEDSAVYLCASSPARSAVWNEQYFGPGTRLTVT.

The V and J genes are TRBV18 and TRBJ2-3; TRBD2 matches 15 bases. The junction had 5 bases not matched to a gene; V was cut back by 1 base and J by 6 bases. From germline, CDR1 is KGHSH and CDR2 LQKENI. The CDR3 covers 17 residues. The CDR3: CASSPRGLAGGQDTQYF. The CDR3 region has the DNA TGTGCCAGCTCACCACGAGGACTAGCGGGGGGGCAGGATACGCAGTATTTT. The full variable domain, its missing parts supplied by reference TRBV18 and TRBJ2-3, is NAGVMQNPRHLVRRRGQEARLRCSPMKGHSHVYWYRQLPEEGLKFMVYLQKENIIDESGMPKERFSAEFPKEGPSILRIQQVVRGDSAAYFCASSPRGLAGGQDTQYFGPGTRLTVL.

The chain is built from TRBV5-4 and TRBJ2-3; 10 bases match TRBD2. The CDR3 has 16 amino acids. Germline CDR1 reads SGHNT; CDR2 reads YYREEE (reference sequence). V gave up 0 bases and J gave up 1 base; unmatched junction bases: 2. The CDR3 protein is CASSLVLAGGTDTQYF. CDR3 bases: TGTGCCAGCAGCTTGGTTCTAGCGGGGGGCACAGATACGCAGTATTTT.

The chain recombines TRBV12-3 or TRBV12-4 with TRBJ1-1; D gene uncertain. The CDR3 covers 12 residues. Trimming pared 4 bases from V and 11 bases from J, leaving 14 bases between. CDR3 DNA sequence: TGTGCCAGCAGTTCCGCCATCTTATCTGCTTTCTTT. It yields the protein CASSSAILSAFF.

This sequence joins TRBV4-3 and TRBJ1-3; 8 bases are shared with TRBD1. Germline values: CDR1 LGHNA, CDR2 YSLEER. This CDR3 comprises 17 residues. After removal of 1 base from V and 5 bases from J, the junction contained 10 bases not matched to a gene. The CDR3 loop reads CASSQGAGGVFRNTIYF. CDR3 nucleotides: TGCGCCAGCAGCCAAGGGGCAGGGGGCGTGTTCAGAAACACCATATATTTT.

V is TRBV7-2 and J is TRBJ1-2; tentatively, D is TRBD1 (6 bases). This CDR3 has 14 residues. Deletions cut 5 bases from V and 4 bases from J, with 14 bases between. Germline V CDR1 and CDR2: SGHTA, FQGNSA. CDR3 residues: CASSRSRGGYGYTF. CDR3 bases: TGTGCCAGCAGCCGTAGCAGGGGAGGCTATGGCTACACCTTC.

The chain has TRBV27 and TRBJ2-1; weak D call: TRBD2 (6 bases). Germline V lookup: CDR1 MNHEY, CDR2 SMNVEV (reference sequence). CDR3 length equals 13 residues. Trimming cost V 6 bases and J 9 bases, with 15 bases left between them. The CDR3 DNA is TGTGCCAGCAGGATCTCCGGGACTTTTGAGCAGTTCTTC. Its translation is CASRISGTFEQFF.

This clone was observed a single time. The chain recombines TRBV4-3 with TRBJ2-5, with a possible D match to TRBD2 (6 bases). V lost 4 bases and J lost 0, with 12 bases in between. The CDR3 is 15 amino acids. CDR1 is LGHNA and CDR2 is YSLEER in the germline V gene. The CDR3 loop is CASSPARTNQETQYF. CDR3 sequence (DNA): TGCGCCAGCAGCCCGGCGAGGACTAACCAAGAGACCCAGTACTTC.

V and J are TRBV6-6 and TRBJ2-7; TRBD2 agrees at 15 bases. This CDR3 comprises 16 residues. Germline-derived CDR1 and CDR2 are MNHNY and SVGAGI (reference sequence). V lost 7 bases to trimming and J lost 2 bases; unmatched junction nucleotides: 6. The CDR3: CASTGTSGRSAYEQYF. The CDR3 DNA is TGTGCCAGCACCGGGACTAGCGGGAGGTCGGCCTACGAGCAGTACTTC.

The chain has TRBV6-1 and TRBJ2-7; 9 bases are shared with TRBD2. The CDR3 has 15 residues. Germline assignment: CDR1 MNHNS and CDR2 SASEGT. Trimming removed 2 bases from V and 2 bases from J; junction bases left unmatched: 4. In DNA form, the CDR3 reads TGTGCCAGCAGTGAATCCCCTAGCGGGGCCTACGAGCAGTACTTC. It is translated as CASSESPSGAYEQYF.

This chain uses TRBV15 with TRBJ2-7; D remains unclear. The CDR3 covers 14 residues. V was clipped by 0 bases and J by 1 base, with 7 bases between them. Per the germline V gene, CDR1 is LNHNV and CDR2 is YYDKDF (reference sequence). The CDR3 DNA reads as TGTGCCACCAGCAGAGATTTCGAGTCCTACGAGCAGTACTTC. Amino acid sequence: CATSRDFESYEQYF.

V usage is TRBV27 and J usage is TRBJ1-1; 9 positions agree with TRBD1. Germline V gene lookup returns CDR1 MNHEY and CDR2 SMNVEV (reference sequence). This CDR3 spans 18 amino acids. J was trimmed by 1 base and V by 1 base; bases with no gene match: 10. This chain's CDR3 is CASSLWGTGRGSNTEAFF. CDR3 bases: TGTGCCAGCAGTTTATGGGGGACAGGGAGGGGTTCGAACACTGAAGCTTTCTTT.

The genes are TRBV9 and TRBJ2-5, with D possibly TRBD1 on 6 matching bases. Trimming took off 2 bases at V and 2 bases at J, with 13 bases between the two ends. Looked up from germline, CDR1 is SGDLS and CDR2 is YYNGEE. The CDR3 is 15 residues long. The CDR3 nucleotides read TGTGCCAGCAGCGTGGGGGCGTCAGGGCAAGAGACCCAGTACTTC. It specifies CASSVGASGQETQYF.

This clone has just a few counts. CDR3 sequence: CASSLGSGITHQETQYF. The CDR3, as DNA: TGTGCCAGCAGCTTAGGATCAGGGATTACTCACCAAGAGACCCAGTACTTC. The rearrangement links TRBV7-3 to TRBJ2-5, with D maybe TRBD1 (5 bases). Germline lookup yields CDR1 SGHTA and CDR2 FQGTGA. Trimming took 2 bases from V and 0 from J, leaving 16 bases between them. The CDR3 consists of 17 residues.

The rearrangement uses TRBV5-4 and TRBJ2-1; tentative D call: TRBD2 (6 bases). V lost 0 bases and J lost 4, with 11 bases in between. The CDR3 is 15 amino acids. The germline CDR1 and CDR2 sequences are SGHNT and YYREEE (reference sequence). This chain's CDR3 is CASSLAGLDYNEQFF. DNA of the CDR3: TGTGCCAGCAGCTTGGCGGGACTCGATTACAATGAGCAGTTCTTC.

The chain employs TRBV7-3 and TRBJ1-2; D remains ambiguous. Germline V gene sequence: CDR1 SGHTA, CDR2 FQGTGA. Trimming cost V 1 base and J 8 bases, with 14 bases left between them. The CDR3 has 14 amino acids. The CDR3 reads CASSLNPDGDGYTF. The CDR3 DNA is TGTGCCAGCAGCTTAAACCCGGACGGAGACGGCTACACCTTC.

This clone was counted a single time. The chain is built from TRBV27 and TRBJ1-6, with a weak D call TRBD1 (6 bases). Trimming left V 1 base short and J 9 bases short, with 13 bases between. Germline lookup yields CDR1 MNHEY and CDR2 SMNVEV (reference sequence). The CDR3 length is 15 residues. The CDR3: CASSLFGGLGSPLHF. Here the CDR3 DNA reads TGTGCCAGCAGTTTATTTGGGGGGCTAGGTTCACCCCTCCACTTT.

The rearrangement links TRBV9 to TRBJ1-1, with unresolved D. Germline lookup yields CDR1 SGDLS and CDR2 YYNGEE. This CDR3 is built from 14 residues. The ends were cut back, 0 bases at V and 4 bases at J, with 10 bases in the middle. The CDR3 DNA is TGTGCCAGCAGCGTAGGCTCTATCGGCACTGAAGCTTTCTTT. Translating it yields CASSVGSIGTEAFF.

V is TRBV21-1 and J is TRBJ2-2; the D call TRBD2 from the table was never checked on the DNA. TRBV21-1 represents a pseudogene. The CDR3 sequence is 16 residues long. CDR3 nucleotides: TGTGCCAGCAGCAAAGTGGAGGGAGGGCCTGCCGGGGAGCTGTTTTTT. It specifies CASSKVEGGPAGELFF.

The gene calls are TRBV5-8 and TRBJ2-2, with 7 bases fitting TRBD1. With 4 bases clipped from V and 7 bases from J, the junction kept 19 bases outside the gene matches. The CDR3 is made up of 18 amino acids. Germline V gene data show CDR1 as SGHTS and CDR2 as YDEGEE. CDR3 sequence (DNA): TGTGCCAGCAGCCCCTTGTCCGCCGGGGACAGTCAACTCGGGGAGCTGTTTTTT. As protein: CASSPLSAGDSQLGELFF.

This chain connects TRBV27 to TRBJ2-4; D might be TRBD2 (5 bases). CDR1 and CDR2 (germline): MNHEY, SMNVEV (reference sequence). The CDR3 has 16 amino acids. Trimming stripped 0 bases from V and 0 bases from J, with 9 bases between. The CDR3 loop reads CASSLSHGRAKNIQYF. The CDR3 coding sequence is TGTGCCAGCAGTTTATCCCATGGGAGAGCCAAAAACATTCAGTACTTC.

The chain is built from TRBV2 and TRBJ2-7; the D call may be TRBD1 or TRBD2 (5 bases each). Per the germline V gene, CDR1 is SNHLY and CDR2 is FYNNEI. V lost 10 bases, J lost 5 bases, and 21 bases lay in between. The CDR3 covers 14 residues. The CDR3 nucleotides are TGTGCCATCTTGGGACCTCTTAGGCCTAACGAGCAGTACTTC. It yields the protein CAILGPLRPNEQYF.

The chain recombines TRBV7-2 with TRBJ1-1; D not resolved. In germline, CDR1 is SGHTA, CDR2 FQGNSA. Trimming cost V 4 bases and J 4 bases, with 13 bases left between them. CDR3 size: 14 residues. DNA of the CDR3: TGTGCCAGCAGCTCCCTGGGAATGATCACTGAAGCTTTCTTT. It yields the protein CASSSLGMITEAFF.

The chain couples TRBV3-1 (or the pseudogene TRBV3-2) to TRBJ2-5; possible D gene TRBD1, 5 bases. Trimming left V 5 bases short and J 2 bases short, with 12 bases between. The CDR3 spans 14 residues. Per the germline V gene, CDR1 is LGHDT and CDR2 is YNNKEL (reference sequence). DNA for the CDR3: TGTGCCAGCAGCATGGGCAGGGCGCAAGAGACCCAGTACTTC. The encoded protein is CASSMGRAQETQYF.

The gene calls are TRBV10-1 and TRBJ1-1; TRBD1 agrees at 7 bases. Germline V gene sequence: CDR1 WNHNN, CDR2 SYGVQD (reference sequence). The CDR3 has 17 residues. V was pared by 6 bases and J by 4 bases, with 17 bases of the junction left unmatched. CDR3: CASSPGGLGGDITEAFF. The DNA for the CDR3 is TGCGCCAGCAGCCCCGGGGGGTTAGGGGGCGATATCACTGAAGCTTTCTTT.

This chain connects TRBV3-1 (or the pseudogene TRBV3-2) to TRBJ2-2, with TRBD2 matching over 10 bases. Trimming removed 4 bases from V and 3 bases from J; junction bases left unmatched: 5. The CDR3 contains 16 residues. CDR1 is LGHDT and CDR2 is YNNKEL in the germline V gene (reference sequence). This chain's CDR3 is CASSLGGLADTGELFF. DNA for the CDR3: TGTGCCAGCAGCCTCGGTGGACTAGCGGACACCGGGGAGCTGTTTTTT.

The CDR3 loop reads CASSSKYSNQPQHF. The DNA of the CDR3 is TGTGCCAGCAGCTCAAAGTATAGCAATCAGCCCCAGCATTTT. The chain employs TRBV7-3 and TRBJ1-5; D is unresolved. From germline, CDR1 is SGHTA and CDR2 FQGTGA. Between the trimmed V and J ends, which lost 4 bases and 0 bases, there was a span of 7 bases. The CDR3 is 14 residues long. The variable domain in full, completed from reference TRBV7-3 and TRBJ1-5, reads GAGVSQTPSNKVTEKGKYVELRCDPISGHTALYWYRQSLGQGPEFLIYFQGTGAADDSGLPNDRFFAVRPEGSVSTLKIQRTERGDSAVYLCASSSKYSNQPQHFGDGTRLSIL.

This clone was seen a few times. The V call is TRBV2, the J call TRBJ1-4; D is undetermined. CDR1 is SNHLY and CDR2 is FYNNEI in the germline V gene. This CDR3 is 14 amino acids long. V gave up 8 bases and J gave up 8 bases, with 18 bases separating them. The CDR3 loop reads CASGEGLSVEKLFF. CDR3 DNA: TGTGCCAGCGGAGAAGGGCTTTCGGTAGAAAAACTGTTTTTT.